This is a list of T cell receptor beta chains from one sample in a study of CD8 T cells in ankylosing spondylitis. Each CDR3 protein gets one entry after TCRdb re-called the 5' RACE reads with MiXCR. The table lists under 250,000 distinct CDR3 sequences, about 26% of them singletons, with approximately 6.6% in the top ten. Sequencing input: blood, either unsorted or a sorted T cell fraction (not recorded which). Receptor source: a male donor with ankylosing spondylitis or in good health (not recorded which). Each CDR3 is given with its conserved first and last residue. D genes are given only for firm matches. Some rows have no size entry. The others give once, few or many, or a class for an expanded clone.

v_gene: TRBV7-2; j_gene: TRBJ2-5; d_gene: TRBD2; abundance: .; CDR3aa: CASSSRSLAEMGTQYF
v_gene: TRBV4-2; j_gene: TRBJ1-2; d_gene: .; abundance: .; CDR3aa: CASSQEDYPLYGYTF
v_gene: TRBV25-1; j_gene: TRBJ2-5; d_gene: TRBD2; abundance: .; CDR3aa: CASSLLAVF
v_gene: TRBV3-1; j_gene: TRBJ2-5; d_gene: .; abundance: .; CDR3aa: CASSQVRGARRQETQYF
v_gene: TRBV15; j_gene: TRBJ2-2; d_gene: .; abundance: .; CDR3aa: CATSRAAGELFF
v_gene: TRBV7-9; j_gene: TRBJ2-1; d_gene: .; abundance: .; CDR3aa: CASSTQGFEQFF
v_gene: TRBV29-1; j_gene: TRBJ2-7; d_gene: TRBD2; abundance: many; CDR3aa: CSVIISGRPEQYF
v_gene: TRBV9; j_gene: TRBJ1-4; d_gene: TRBD1; abundance: many; CDR3aa: CASSATGTGTEKLFF
v_gene: TRBV6-1; j_gene: TRBJ2-7; d_gene: .; abundance: few; CDR3aa: CASSISLSAASYEQYF
v_gene: TRBV5-1; j_gene: TRBJ1-1; d_gene: .; abundance: many; CDR3aa: CASSPREGGEAFF
v_gene: TRBV29-1; j_gene: TRBJ2-5; d_gene: .; abundance: .; CDR3aa: CSVADSWYQETQYF
v_gene: TRBV7-9; j_gene: TRBJ1-4; d_gene: .; abundance: .; CDR3aa: CASGPTFRGNEKLFF
v_gene: TRBV12-3/TRBV12-4; j_gene: TRBJ2-7; d_gene: .; abundance: many; CDR3aa: CASSLQTGGEQYF
v_gene: TRBV6-1; j_gene: TRBJ2-3; d_gene: TRBD2; abundance: .; CDR3aa: CASTTLAATDTQYF
v_gene: TRBV29-1; j_gene: TRBJ2-7; d_gene: .; abundance: once; CDR3aa: CSVVGMRRSEQYF
v_gene: TRBV4-3; j_gene: TRBJ2-7; d_gene: TRBD1; abundance: many; CDR3aa: CASSPGTGAMYEQYF
v_gene: TRBV12-3/TRBV12-4; j_gene: TRBJ2-7; d_gene: .; abundance: many; CDR3aa: CASSLMVTQGSIYEQYF
v_gene: TRBV29-1; j_gene: TRBJ2-7; d_gene: .; abundance: few; CDR3aa: CSVEGISGGRAEQYF
v_gene: TRBV20-1; j_gene: TRBJ2-7; d_gene: .; abundance: few; CDR3aa: CSALRQISYEQYF
v_gene: TRBV29-1; j_gene: TRBJ2-1; d_gene: .; abundance: .; CDR3aa: CSVRAGYNEQFF
v_gene: TRBV20-1; j_gene: TRBJ2-1; d_gene: TRBD2; abundance: .; CDR3aa: CSAGTSGTNNEQFF
v_gene: TRBV6-2/TRBV6-3; j_gene: TRBJ2-1; d_gene: TRBD2; abundance: many; CDR3aa: CASTLGVSGRYGEQFF
v_gene: TRBV7-3; j_gene: TRBJ2-1; d_gene: .; abundance: .; CDR3aa: CASSPGYGSEQFF
v_gene: TRBV28; j_gene: TRBJ2-7; d_gene: .; abundance: many; CDR3aa: CASMAGFLYEQYF
v_gene: TRBV7-2; j_gene: TRBJ2-3; d_gene: TRBD1; abundance: .; CDR3aa: CASSLAPRTGGRTDTQYF
v_gene: TRBV6-1; j_gene: TRBJ2-7; d_gene: .; abundance: many; CDR3aa: CASMTPGSSYEQYF
v_gene: TRBV20-1; j_gene: TRBJ2-7; d_gene: TRBD2; abundance: .; CDR3aa: CSARDIAGVHEQYF
v_gene: TRBV4-3; j_gene: TRBJ2-5; d_gene: .; abundance: .; CDR3aa: CASSQGWGQRETQYF
v_gene: TRBV7-3; j_gene: TRBJ2-1; d_gene: TRBD1; abundance: many; CDR3aa: CASSSAGTGLNEQFF
v_gene: TRBV29-1; j_gene: TRBJ2-3; d_gene: .; abundance: many; CDR3aa: CSVRTDTQYF
v_gene: TRBV12-3/TRBV12-4; j_gene: TRBJ2-1; d_gene: TRBD1; abundance: few; CDR3aa: CACTRPFLPGQGYNEQFF
v_gene: TRBV6-1; j_gene: TRBJ1-6; d_gene: TRBD1; abundance: many; CDR3aa: CASSPGTESRPRNSPLHF
v_gene: TRBV5-6; j_gene: TRBJ2-5; d_gene: TRBD1; abundance: .; CDR3aa: CASSFGQGQETQYF
v_gene: TRBV5-4; j_gene: TRBJ2-2; d_gene: .; abundance: many; CDR3aa: CASSGTLNTGELFF
v_gene: TRBV20-1; j_gene: TRBJ2-2; d_gene: .; abundance: many; CDR3aa: CSARAGHPGTGELFF
v_gene: TRBV5-6; j_gene: TRBJ1-5; d_gene: .; abundance: many; CDR3aa: CASSLVSGSNQPQHF
v_gene: TRBV20-1; j_gene: TRBJ1-5; d_gene: TRBD1; abundance: .; CDR3aa: CSASRGTGGRFSNQPQHF
v_gene: TRBV5-1; j_gene: TRBJ1-5; d_gene: .; abundance: many; CDR3aa: CASSPGGNQPQHF
v_gene: TRBV7-9; j_gene: TRBJ2-7; d_gene: TRBD2; abundance: many; CDR3aa: CASSLAASGDYEQYF
v_gene: TRBV29-1; j_gene: TRBJ1-1; d_gene: .; abundance: .; CDR3aa: CSAAFLNTEAFF
v_gene: TRBV5-1; j_gene: TRBJ2-3; d_gene: TRBD1; abundance: many; CDR3aa: CASSPGQPSTDTQYF
v_gene: TRBV20-1; j_gene: TRBJ2-3; d_gene: TRBD2; abundance: .; CDR3aa: CSARVGASGFGDTQYF
v_gene: TRBV5-1; j_gene: TRBJ2-2; d_gene: .; abundance: many; CDR3aa: CASSLRGNGELFF
v_gene: TRBV12-3/TRBV12-4; j_gene: TRBJ2-1; d_gene: TRBD2; abundance: few; CDR3aa: CASGTSGTNEQFF
v_gene: TRBV29-1; j_gene: TRBJ2-7; d_gene: .; abundance: .; CDR3aa: CSVGNYEQYF
v_gene: TRBV20-1; j_gene: TRBJ1-3; d_gene: .; abundance: many; CDR3aa: CSVHGVNTIYF
v_gene: TRBV5-1; j_gene: TRBJ1-5; d_gene: TRBD1; abundance: .; CDR3aa: CASSLDGGGGGQPQHF
v_gene: TRBV7-3; j_gene: TRBJ2-6; d_gene: .; abundance: many; CDR3aa: CASSYRSSGANVLTF
v_gene: TRBV11-2; j_gene: TRBJ2-5; d_gene: .; abundance: few; CDR3aa: CASSLDYMLSNQETQYF
v_gene: TRBV20-1; j_gene: TRBJ2-1; d_gene: TRBD2; abundance: .; CDR3aa: CSARDGLAGVSYNEQFF
v_gene: TRBV2; j_gene: TRBJ2-7; d_gene: .; abundance: many; CDR3aa: CASRGDGTYEQYF
v_gene: TRBV5-1; j_gene: TRBJ2-7; d_gene: TRBD2; abundance: .; CDR3aa: CASSARLAGGEQYF
v_gene: TRBV25-1; j_gene: TRBJ2-3; d_gene: TRBD2; abundance: few; CDR3aa: CASSVSGGTDTQYF
v_gene: TRBV15; j_gene: TRBJ2-5; d_gene: .; abundance: many; CDR3aa: CATSRGQGLETQYF
v_gene: TRBV20-1; j_gene: TRBJ1-2; d_gene: TRBD1; abundance: .; CDR3aa: CSARGDRVHYGYTF
v_gene: TRBV10-3; j_gene: TRBJ1-5; d_gene: TRBD1; abundance: many; CDR3aa: CAISEDGTGLNQPQHF
v_gene: TRBV5-1; j_gene: TRBJ2-1; d_gene: TRBD2; abundance: many; CDR3aa: CASSLAFTGLAGIAYNEQFF